Each of the 10 T cell receptor beta chains below was sequenced from the same sample in a study of blood T cell repertoires in COVID-19. This table comes from immunoSEQ multiplex PCR, and its TCRdb copy is limited to in-frame clones, with some not included. Of about 210,000 clones in the sample, around 82% are singletons; the top ten hold about 8.9%. Sequencing input: peripheral blood. The receptor set was obtained from a woman in her 50s with acute or convalescent COVID-19.

The chain is built from TRBV6-5 and TRBJ1-3; 9 nucleotides match TRBD1. With 4 bases clipped from V and 6 bases from J, the junction kept 7 bases outside the gene matches. This CDR3 is 15 amino acids long. Germline loops: CDR1 MNHEY, CDR2 SVGAGI. In DNA, the CDR3 is TGTGCCAGCAGTTCGGACAGGGGAGTCGTAAACACCATATATTTT. Translating it yields CASSSDRGVVNTIYF.

The DNA for the CDR3 is TGTGCCAGCAGCCCGACCCCCTCTAGCGGACCGAACACCGGGGAGCTGTTTTTT. This codes for CASSPTPSSGPNTGELFF. The V gene is TRBV11-2, the J gene TRBJ2-2; 7 positions agree with TRBD2. The V segment lost 5 bases and the J segment 0 bases; nucleotides outside the gene matches: 12. CDR3 length equals 18 residues. CDR1 SGHAT and CDR2 FQNNGV come from the germline V gene.

V usage is TRBV27 and J usage is TRBJ1-6; 11 bases are shared with TRBD1. The CDR3 is made up of 15 amino acids. The ends lost 7 bases at V and 7 bases at J; junction bases unmatched: 6. CDR1 and CDR2 (germline): MNHEY, SMNVEV (reference sequence). CDR3 amino acids: CASTGQGARNSPLHF. The CDR3 region has the DNA TGTGCCAGCACTGGACAGGGGGCTAGGAATTCACCCCTCCACTTT.

The chain uses TRBV5-6 and TRBJ2-7, with D possibly being TRBD1 (6 bases). The CDR3 extends over 15 amino acids. In germline, CDR1 is SGHDT, CDR2 YYEEEE. Deletions cut 1 base from V and 4 bases from J, with 15 bases between. The CDR3 DNA sequence: TGTGCCAGCAGCTTGTCCGGTCGCAGGGGATACGAGCAGTACTTC. Translating it yields CASSLSGRRGYEQYF.

This clone was seen more than once but under ten times. J is TRBJ2-3 and V is TRBV4-2; 12 nucleotides match TRBD2. V lost 0 bases to trimming and J lost 2 bases; unmatched junction nucleotides: 6. The CDR3 spans 18 residues. Per the germline V gene, CDR1 is LGHNA and CDR2 is YNFKEQ. The CDR3 loop reads CASSQDLAGGPHTDTQYF. The CDR3 nucleotides read TGTGCCAGCAGCCAAGATCTAGCGGGAGGGCCACACACAGATACGCAGTATTTT.

The chain combines TRBV27 with TRBJ2-2; 12 nucleotides agree with TRBD2. The V gene's germline CDR1 is MNHEY and CDR2 SMNVEV (reference sequence). The CDR3 is 16 residues long. V trimming: 2 bases; J trimming: 4 bases; junction bases outside the gene matches: 2. As DNA, the CDR3 is TGTGCCAGCAGTTTAATACTAGCGGGAGGCACCGGGGAGCTGTTTTTT. Its protein product is CASSLILAGGTGELFF.

The genes are TRBV5-1 and TRBJ2-7, with D tentatively TRBD1 (5 bases). Trimming removed 4 bases from V and 5 bases from J, with 16 bases in between. The CDR3 is 14 amino acids. Looked up from germline, CDR1 is SGHRS and CDR2 is YFSETQ. CDR3 loop: CASSPPRDQNEQYF. The CDR3 region has the DNA TGCGCCAGCAGCCCCCCCAGGGATCAAAACGAGCAGTACTTC.

V usage is TRBV6-5 and J usage is TRBJ1-4; 10 bases are a match to TRBD1. Germline assignment: CDR1 MNHEY and CDR2 SVGAGI. The CDR3 totals 14 residues. V dropped 7 bases and J dropped 8; count of bases not matched to a gene: 7. The CDR3 here is CASKRGQGNEKLFF. As DNA, the CDR3 is TGTGCCAGCAAAAGGGGACAGGGGAACGAAAAACTGTTTTTT.

The V and J genes are TRBV5-1 and TRBJ2-1, with 8 bases matching TRBD2. The V and J ends lost 5 bases and 5 bases, in that order; junction bases with no gene match: 9. Germline V CDR1 and CDR2: SGHRS, YFSETQ. The CDR3 has 15 residues. The CDR3 DNA follows: TGCGCCAGCAGTCAACTAGCGGCTACTGACAATGAGCAGTTCTTC. Translated, it gives CASSQLAATDNEQFF.

The rearrangement uses TRBV5-1 and TRBJ2-7; 7 nucleotides match TRBD1. Per the germline V gene, CDR1 is SGHRS and CDR2 is YFSETQ. The length of the CDR3 is 14 residues. The trim removed 3 bases at V and 4 bases at J, leaving 7 bases unmatched. CDR3 bases: TGCGCCAGCAGCTCAGGGGACAGTGGTTACGAGCAGTACTTC. Translated, it gives CASSSGDSGYEQYF.